This TCR beta chain stems from a study of T cells in Graves' hyperthyroidism and ophthalmopathy. Amplified regions were TCR beta CDR3 sequences from RNA transcripts. An initial round of RT-PCR targeting the TCR CDR3 relied on the HTBI primer set. TCRdb re-derived calls from the multiplex PCR reads in MiXCR, one entry per CDR3 protein. The profile shows hundreds of thousands of distinct CDR3 sequences, about 38% of them singletons. The CDR3 contains 15 residues. CDR1 SGDLS and CDR2 YYNGEE come from the germline V gene. The V gene lost 4 bases and the J gene lost 8 bases, with 18 bases spanning the gap. Graves' hyperthyroidism was deemed stable absent ophthalmopathy progression within 18 months. Findings of the study overall: Most thyroid clonotypes expanded above 0.001 appeared in blood too. The model identified upcoming ophthalmopathy a median roughly 6.5 months ahead of onset. In the analysis, a 13 V-J model separated ophthalmopathy from stable hyperthyroidism.

About this clonotype: The antigen remains undetermined.

V gene TRBV9 combines with J gene TRBJ1-4; D not certain. The sequencing input was blood. The sequence came from a young man with Graves' hyperthyroidism. In DNA, the CDR3 is TGTGCCAGCAGCTTCAGTGACTACCCCGGGGAAAAACTGTTTTTT. This gives the protein CASSFSDYPGEKLFF.